This section outlines one T cell receptor beta chain sequence together with its context. Antigen unknown. Other DNA sequences in the sample encode the same CDR3. The record originates from a study of T cell responses to AZD1222 COVID-19 vaccine. Profiling relied on immunoSEQ multiplex PCR, and the TCRdb table lists in-frame clones only, not all of them. The sample yields about 100,000 clones, around 84% seen once. CDR3 size: 15 residues. Trimming pared 2 bases from V and 1 base from J, leaving 9 bases between. Looked up from germline, CDR1 is MNHEY and CDR2 is SMNVEV (reference sequence). Study outcomes and limitations: After two AZD1222 doses, spike-specific TCR breadth and depth rose versus day 0. At baseline, just five or six AZD1222 recipients tested seropositive.

The material was peripheral blood, obtained on day 0 of AZD1222 vaccination. This chain links TRBV27 with TRBJ1-5; D not resolved. The receptor was isolated from an adult in good health. CDR3 loop: CASSLNGQSNQPQHF. For the CDR3, the DNA is TGTGCCAGCAGTTTAAACGGGCAGAGCAATCAGCCCCAGCATTTT.